Below, 18 T cell receptor beta chains from the same sample are listed, as sequenced in a study of cytomegalovirus exposure and HLA in healthy donors. Produced via immunoSEQ multiplex PCR; TCRdb's table is partial and in-frame only. The data contain more than 85,000 clones, about nine tenths of them singletons. Sequencing was carried out using PBMCs. All receptors come from a woman younger than 30 in good health and CMV-seronegative.

The chain combines TRBV2 with TRBJ1-2, with TRBD1 matching over 7 bases. The CDR3 consists of 11 residues. Trimming took 9 bases from V and 8 from J; bases not matched to a gene: 6. The germline V gene has CDR1 SNHLY and CDR2 FYNNEI. CDR3 in amino acids: CARRTGSGYTF. The DNA of the CDR3 is TGTGCCAGAAGGACAGGCAGCGGCTACACCTTC.

This clone was seen a handful of times. The chain links TRBV7-8 to TRBJ1-2; D is perhaps TRBD1 (5 bases). Germline V gives CDR1 SGHVS, CDR2 FQNEAQ. The CDR3 covers 12 residues. With 4 bases removed from V and 5 bases from J, the gap between germline ends came to 8 bases. The CDR3 nucleotides read TGTGCCAGCAGCTCGACAGTATATGGCTACACCTTC. This encodes CASSSTVYGYTF.

The rearrangement joins TRBV30 to TRBJ1-2; 10 bases map to TRBD1. The length of the CDR3 is 13 residues. The germline V gene has CDR1 GTSNPN and CDR2 SVGIG (reference sequence). V dropped 4 bases and J dropped 5; count of bases not matched to a gene: 4. CDR3 bases: TGTGCCTGGACGAGACAGGGGGCTTATGGCTACACCTTC. Its translation is CAWTRQGAYGYTF.

The chain combines TRBV4-2 with TRBJ2-3; 7 bases agree with TRBD2. CDR3 length: 13 residues. V lost 4 bases, J lost 10 bases, and 8 bases stayed unmatched. CDR1 LGHNA and CDR2 YNFKEQ come from the germline V gene. The CDR3 here is CASSPWGGVPQYF. CDR3 DNA: TGTGCCAGCAGCCCTTGGGGGGGGGTACCGCAGTATTTT.

The chain combines TRBV29-1 with TRBJ2-1; weak D call: TRBD2 (7 bases). CDR1 is SQVTM, CDR2 ANQGSEA, per germline. The CDR3 has 14 amino acids. This chain's CDR3 is CSGRASGQYNEQFF. The CDR3 DNA follows: TGCAGTGGGAGGGCTAGCGGACAGTACAATGAGCAGTTCTTC.

The chain carries TRBV9 and TRBJ2-5; no clear D. The germline CDR1 and CDR2 sequences are SGDLS and YYNGEE. The CDR3 extends over 13 amino acids. Trimming cost V 1 base and J 2 bases, with 6 bases left between them. This CDR3 is CASSVSVQETQYF. As DNA, the CDR3 is TGTGCCAGCAGCGTATCGGTACAAGAGACCCAGTACTTC.

The table lists this clone with a count of one. The chain employs TRBV27 and TRBJ2-5; weak D call: TRBD2 (6 bases). Gene TRBJ2-7 matches the end of the DNA better, so the J call may be wrong. Germline V gene sequence: CDR1 MNHEY, CDR2 SMNVEV (reference sequence). The CDR3 extends over 14 amino acids. The chain's CDR3 is CASSLSVGGSEQYF. Written as DNA, the CDR3 is TGTGCCAGCAGTTTGAGTGTTGGAGGGAGCGAGCAGTACTTC.

The CDR3 is CASSQVWVALHNEQFF. CDR3 in DNA: TGCGCCAGCAGCCAAGTATGGGTAGCCCTACACAATGAGCAGTTCTTC. V gene TRBV4-3 combines with J gene TRBJ2-1; D unclear. Trimming shortened V by 1 base and J by 5 bases, and 15 bases separated the two germline ends. The germline gives CDR1 LGHNA, CDR2 YSLEER. The CDR3 runs 16 residues.

The J gene is TRBJ1-2, the V gene TRBV21-1; TRBD1 is the table's D call, not checked against the DNA. TRBV21-1 is a pseudogene locus. The CDR3 length is 16 residues. The CDR3 loop reads CASSARDRFAPYGYTF. The CDR3 coding sequence is TGTGCCAGCAGCGCACGGGACAGGTTCGCCCCCTATGGCTACACCTTC.

The chain employs TRBV6-5 and TRBJ2-1; D possibly corresponds to TRBD2 (8 bases). Trimming cost V 5 bases and J 9 bases, with 14 bases left between them. The CDR3 covers 13 residues. Germline CDR1 is MNHEY and CDR2 is SVGAGI. Here the CDR3 reads CASSGQAGGEQFF. The DNA of the CDR3 is TGTGCCAGCAGTGGACAGGCGGGGGGTGAGCAGTTCTTC.

In this sample, this clone turned up once. The chain combines TRBV5-8 with TRBJ1-5, with 7 bases identical to TRBD1. Per the germline V gene, CDR1 is SGHTS and CDR2 is YDEGEE. Trimming removed 4 bases from V and 0 bases from J; junction bases left unmatched: 10. CDR3 length: 17 amino acids. CDR3 sequence reads: CASSPTPTGYSNQPQHF. The DNA for the CDR3 is TGTGCCAGCAGCCCGACCCCGACAGGGTATAGCAATCAGCCCCAGCATTTT.

The genes are TRBV9 and TRBJ1-2; 9 bases are shared with TRBD1. V was clipped by 4 bases and J by 5 bases; unmatched bases: 9. The CDR3 spans 15 residues. The germline V gene encodes CDR1 SGDLS and CDR2 YYNGEE. Written as DNA, the CDR3 is TGTGCCAGCAGCCTAGGGACAGGGAAAAATTATGGCTACACCTTC. Translated: CASSLGTGKNYGYTF.

The chain combines TRBV27 with TRBJ2-5, with D perhaps TRBD1 (7 bases). This CDR3 is 15 amino acids long. V shed 8 bases and J shed 1 base, with 17 bases lying between them. Germline V gene sequence: CDR1 MNHEY, CDR2 SMNVEV (reference sequence). The CDR3 spells CASGRDRQFQETQYF. Here the CDR3 DNA reads TGTGCCAGCGGGCGGGACAGACAATTCCAAGAGACCCAGTACTTC.

The chain joins TRBV6-1 to TRBJ2-7; 7 bases map to TRBD1. J lost 2 bases, V lost 4 bases, and 5 bases had no gene match. Looked up from germline, CDR1 is MNHNS and CDR2 is SASEGT. The CDR3 is 14 residues long. Written as DNA, the CDR3 is TGTGCCAGCAGTGTAGGGGGACAGACCTACGAGCAGTACTTC. This codes for CASSVGGQTYEQYF.

In DNA form, the CDR3 reads TGTGCCAGCAGCTTGACAAGACTAGCGGGGGGCGTTGGCGAGCAGTACTTC. Its translation: CASSLTRLAGGVGEQYF. This chain joins TRBV5-5 and TRBJ2-7; 13 bases match TRBD2. The germline gives CDR1 SGHKS, CDR2 YYEKEE (reference sequence). The trim removed 1 base at V and 6 bases at J, leaving 10 bases unmatched. This CDR3 has 17 amino acids.

The chain links TRBV6-6 to TRBJ1-1, with D unclear. Germline assignment: CDR1 MNHNY and CDR2 SVGAGI (reference sequence). There are 14 residues in the CDR3. V was trimmed by 4 bases and J by 0 bases, leaving 9 bases between them. The CDR3 DNA reads as TGTGCCAGCAGTTCCTCCCAGGTGAACACTGAAGCTTTCTTT. Translating it yields CASSSSQVNTEAFF.

The DNA of the CDR3 is TGTGCCAGCAGTGAAGGACAAGGTCTCTATGGCTACACCTTC. Residues: CASSEGQGLYGYTF. V usage is TRBV6-4 and J usage is TRBJ1-2, with D possibly being TRBD1 (5 bases). CDR3 length: 14 amino acids. V was pared by 3 bases and J by 4 bases, with 12 bases between. The germline V gene encodes CDR1 MRHNA and CDR2 SNTAGT.

This sequence joins TRBV5-5 and TRBJ2-5; 8 nucleotides align to TRBD1. Germline V gene sequence: CDR1 SGHKS, CDR2 YYEKEE (reference sequence). The CDR3 covers 14 residues. V lost 4 bases, J lost 4 bases, and 6 bases stayed unmatched. DNA for the CDR3: TGTGCCAGCAGCCAGACAGGGGTCCGAGAGACCCAGTACTTC. This gives the protein CASSQTGVRETQYF. Combining the CDR3 with reference TRBV5-5 and TRBJ2-5 gives the whole variable domain DAGVTQSPTHLIKTRGQQVTLRCSPISGHKSVSWYQQVLGQGPQFIFQYYEKEERGRGNFPDRFSARQFPNYSSELNVNALLLGDSALYLCASSQTGVRETQYFGPGTRLLVL.